Presented here are 11 T cell receptor beta chains from one specimen sequenced in a study of beta chain features in type 1 diabetes. Overall study results and limits: TCRB CDR3 length was moderately but significantly reduced in all four CD4+ subsets of Type 1 diabetes patients.

The authors reverse transcribed all of the isolated RNA, so sequencing captured expressed TCRB transcripts. Generated by immunoSEQ multiplex PCR, the TCRdb table keeps only in-frame clones and is missing some. The sample gives roughly 340,000 clones, less than 15% of which show up once; roughly 0.015% is in the top ten. These TCRs' antigens remain unknown. Sequenced material: naive CD4+ T cells from blood. Receptors were obtained from a woman aged 18-29 years with type 1 diabetes.

The J gene is TRBJ2-2, the V gene TRBV11-2; TRBD2 matches 13 bases. V trimming: 2 bases; J trimming: 6 bases; junction bases outside the gene matches: 3. Germline V gene data show CDR1 as SGHAT and CDR2 as FQNNGV. The CDR3 consists of 16 residues. The CDR3 coding sequence is TGTGCCAGCAGCTTACCCGGACTAGCGGGAGCCGGGGAGCTGTTTTTT. Amino acids: CASSLPGLAGAGELFF. The full variable domain, its missing parts supplied by reference TRBV11-2 and TRBJ2-2, is EAGVAQSPRYKIIEKRQSVAFWCNPISGHATLYWYQQILGQGPKLLIQFQNNGVVDDSQLPKDRFSAERLKGVDSTLKIQPAKLEDSAVYLCASSLPGLAGAGELFFGEGSRLTVL.

V usage is TRBV30 and J usage is TRBJ2-5; D not certain. Trimming stripped 4 bases from V and 5 bases from J, with 11 bases between. The CDR3 extends over 12 amino acids. Germline CDR1 and CDR2: GTSNPN and SVGIG (reference sequence). The CDR3: CAWIPIGETQYF. The CDR3 DNA sequence: TGTGCCTGGATACCGATCGGGGAGACCCAGTACTTC.

The chain combines TRBV28 with TRBJ2-3, with 7 bases identical to TRBD2. Trimming took 5 bases from V and 7 from J; bases not matched to a gene: 15. The CDR3 sequence is 16 residues long. Germline V gene sequence: CDR1 MDHEN, CDR2 SYDVKM. The CDR3 DNA follows: TGTGCCAGCAGTCCCTGGGAGGGAGGGTTCCCCCATACGCAGTATTTT. This sequence encodes CASSPWEGGFPHTQYF.

The chain employs TRBV29-1 and TRBJ1-5; TRBD1 agrees at 10 bases. Germline V gene sequence: CDR1 SQVTM, CDR2 ANQGSEA. The CDR3 length is 14 residues. V lost 5 bases and J lost 7; bases outside the gene matches: 8. CDR3: CSVSGQGFDQPQHF. The CDR3 DNA reads as TGCAGCGTTTCGGGACAGGGGTTCGACCAGCCCCAGCATTTT.

The gene calls are TRBV5-1 and TRBJ2-3; possible D gene TRBD1, 5 bases. Trimming removed 0 bases at V and 1 base at J, with 9 bases between. Germline V lookup: CDR1 SGHRS, CDR2 YFSETQ. The CDR3 is made up of 15 amino acids. The CDR3: CASSLVVGGTDTQYF. In nucleotides, the CDR3 is TGCGCCAGCAGCTTGGTTGTAGGGGGCACAGATACGCAGTATTTT.

The sample holds a few counts of this clone. The chain carries TRBV30 and TRBJ2-3, with 10 bases lining up with TRBD2. V lost 4 bases, J lost 3 bases, and 7 bases stayed unmatched. CDR3 size: 15 residues. From germline, CDR1 is GTSNPN and CDR2 SVGIG (reference sequence). CDR3 region: CAWTLLAGATDTQYF. CDR3 in DNA: TGTGCCTGGACTTTGCTAGCGGGAGCGACAGATACGCAGTATTTT.

The gene calls are TRBV5-1 and TRBJ1-1, with D uncertain. V lost 5 bases and J lost 7, with 12 bases in between. From germline, CDR1 is SGHRS and CDR2 YFSETQ. The CDR3 loop spans 12 amino acids. The CDR3, as DNA: TGCGCCAGCAGTTTCGACACATATGAAGCTTTCTTT. Protein product: CASSFDTYEAFF.

This clone was detected only a few times. This chain connects TRBV20-1 to TRBJ2-5; D is uncertain. Germline V gene sequence: CDR1 DFQATT, CDR2 SNEGSKA (reference sequence). The CDR3 extends over 11 amino acids. The ends were cut back, 6 bases at V and 5 bases at J, with 10 bases in the middle. CDR3 sequence: CSASQIETQYF. As DNA, the CDR3 is TGCAGTGCCTCACAAATCGAGACCCAGTACTTC.

This chain joins TRBV27 and TRBJ1-1, with TRBD1 identical over 9 bases. The CDR3 loop spans 13 amino acids. The junction had 3 bases not matched to a gene; V was cut back by 6 bases and J by 4 bases. Looked up from germline, CDR1 is MNHEY and CDR2 is SMNVEV (reference sequence). In nucleotides, the CDR3 is TGTGCCAGCAGAGGGACAGGGCTCACTGAAGCTTTCTTT. It codes for CASRGTGLTEAFF.

This clone has just a few counts. The J gene is TRBJ2-5, the V gene TRBV2; D may be TRBD1 (7 bases). V gave up 10 bases and J gave up 5 bases, with 17 bases separating them. This CDR3 region has 13 residues. Germline CDR1 and CDR2: SNHLY and FYNNEI. The CDR3: CAIKPGGWETQYF. CDR3 nucleotide sequence: TGTGCCATCAAGCCAGGGGGGTGGGAGACCCAGTACTTC. Full variable domain (missing parts from reference TRBV2 and TRBJ2-5): EPEVTQTPSHQVTQMGQEVILRCVPISNHLYFYWYRQILGQKVEFLVSFYNNEISEKSEIFDDQFSVERPDGSNFTLKIRSTKLEDSAMYFCAIKPGGWETQYFGPGTRLLVL.

This clone was seen more than once but under ten times. V and J are TRBV29-1 and TRBJ1-1, with TRBD1 as a possible D gene (5 bases). This CDR3 region has 15 residues. V lost 1 base and J lost 1, with 13 bases in between. Germline loops: CDR1 SQVTM, CDR2 ANQGSEA. This CDR3 reads CSVEVRAGKNTEAFF. CDR3 DNA: TGCAGCGTTGAAGTTCGGGCAGGGAAGAACACTGAAGCTTTCTTT.